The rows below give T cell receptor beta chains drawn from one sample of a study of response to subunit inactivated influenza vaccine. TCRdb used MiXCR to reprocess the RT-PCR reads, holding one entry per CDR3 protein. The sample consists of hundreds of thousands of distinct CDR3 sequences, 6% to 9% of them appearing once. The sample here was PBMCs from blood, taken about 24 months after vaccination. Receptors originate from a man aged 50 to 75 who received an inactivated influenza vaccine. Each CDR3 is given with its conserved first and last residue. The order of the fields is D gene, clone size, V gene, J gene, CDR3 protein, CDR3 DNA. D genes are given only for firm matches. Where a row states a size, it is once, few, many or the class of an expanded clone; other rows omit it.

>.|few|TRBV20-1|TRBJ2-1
CSAREVRYNEQFF
TGCAGTGCTAGAGAAGTCCGATACAATGAGCAGTTCTTC
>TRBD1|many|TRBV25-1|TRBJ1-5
CASSDGTGSLGRPQHF
TGTGCCAGCAGTGATGGGACAGGTTCTTTGGGGCGGCCCCAGCATTTT
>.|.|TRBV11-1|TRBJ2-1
CASSPSWVWGTGDNEQFF
TGTGCCAGCAGCCCCTCTTGGGTATGGGGGACGGGGGATAATGAGCAGTTCTTC
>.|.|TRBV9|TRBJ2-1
CASSWGTGNNEQFF
TGTGCCAGCAGCTGGGGTACAGGGAACAATGAGCAGTTCTTC
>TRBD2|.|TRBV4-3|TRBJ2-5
CASSQSTSASLGAETQYF
TGCGCCAGCAGCCAATCAACTAGCGCCTCACTCGGCGCGGAGACCCAGTACTTC
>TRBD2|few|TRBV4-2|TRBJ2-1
CASSQGTSGRGDEQFF
TGTGCCAGCAGCCAAGGGACTAGCGGGAGGGGGGATGAGCAGTTCTTC
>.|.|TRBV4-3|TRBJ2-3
CASSQDMTIDTQYF
TGCGCCAGCAGCCAAGATATGACTATAGATACGCAGTATTTT
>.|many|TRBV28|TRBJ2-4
CASSLLAIGAGKNIQYF
TGTGCCAGCAGTCTACTCGCCATCGGGGCGGGGAAAAACATTCAGTACTTC
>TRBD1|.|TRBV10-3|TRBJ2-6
CAISPGQAREGANVLTF
TGTGCCATCAGTCCGGGACAGGCCCGCGAGGGGGCCAACGTCCTGACTTTC
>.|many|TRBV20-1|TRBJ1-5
CSASMQGIGGNQPQHF
TGCAGTGCTAGTATGCAGGGGATCGGGGGCAATCAGCCCCAGCATTTT
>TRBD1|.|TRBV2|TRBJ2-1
CASRGQGYNEQFF
TGTGCCAGCAGAGGACAGGGGTACAATGAGCAGTTCTTC
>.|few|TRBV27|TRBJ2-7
CASSLAVDSRYEQYF
TGTGCCAGCAGTTTGGCGGTGGACAGCCGCTACGAGCAGTACTTC
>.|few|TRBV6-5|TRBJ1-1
CASSYEPGDPLEAFF
TGTGCCAGCAGTTACGAACCGGGCGACCCCCTTGAAGCTTTCTTT
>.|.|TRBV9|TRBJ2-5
CASSVGALTVGETQYF
TGTGCCAGCAGCGTAGGGGCCCTCACAGTAGGAGAGACCCAGTACTTC
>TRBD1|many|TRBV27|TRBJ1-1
CASSPHRGGNTEAFF
TGTGCCAGCAGTCCTCACAGGGGGGGGAACACTGAAGCTTTCTTT
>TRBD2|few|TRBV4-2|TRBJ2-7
CASSQGPVTSPIYEQYF
TGTGCCAGCAGCCAAGGTCCAGTGACTAGCCCGATCTACGAGCAGTACTTC